Sequencing of this T cell receptor beta chain was carried out in a study of post-analysis software for immune sequencing data. Study background: There were relapsing-remitting, secondary progressive and progressive-relapsing multiple sclerosis among the disease courses included. Study-level points and caveats: Patients used five TRBV segments, including TRBV5-6, TRBV5-1 and TRBV20-1, more often than controls.

Germline assignment: CDR1 DFQATT and CDR2 SNEGSKA (reference sequence). V was clipped by 2 bases and J by 5 bases, with 12 bases between them. CDR3 length: 13 amino acids. For this clonotype: Its antigen remains unidentified.

The TCR beta cDNA libraries carried unique molecular identifiers. TCRdb reprocessed the PCR reads via MiXCR and lists one record per CDR3 protein. The top ten hold around 5.2% of the sample, which has around 260,000 distinct CDR3 sequences, 36% seen once. This TCR was recovered from a girl aged 5-17 years with multiple sclerosis. Sample: blood. J is TRBJ1-1 and V is TRBV20-1, with D unclear. The chain's CDR3 is CSARQSERTEAFF. DNA of the CDR3: TGCAGTGCTAGACAAAGTGAACGGACTGAAGCTTTCTTT.